This T cell receptor beta chain was observed in a study of T cells in Graves' hyperthyroidism and ophthalmopathy. Study-level findings and limits: Before onset, ophthalmopathy was predicted by the model a median roughly six months earlier.

This clonotype was detected ten times or more. Its antigen remains unknown. CDR3 length equals 15 residues. The germline CDR1 and CDR2 sequences are KGHSH and LQKENI. V lost 3 bases to trimming and J lost 5 bases; unmatched junction nucleotides: 8. The TCR beta CDR3 regions underwent amplification using RNA transcripts as the source. With the HTBI primer set, the TCR CDR3 went through a first round of RT-PCR. TCRdb used MiXCR to reprocess the multiplex PCR reads, holding one entry per CDR3 protein. The sample has under 300,000 distinct CDR3 sequences, about 20% seen once; the top ten hold around 65%. The chain employs TRBV18 and TRBJ2-5; 8 nucleotides match TRBD1. Sequenced sample: blood. This receptor was taken from a young man with Graves' ophthalmopathy. The CDR3, as DNA: TGTGCCAGCTCACCCCGAGGACAGGGATGGGAGACCCAGTACTTC. It translates to CASSPRGQGWETQYF.